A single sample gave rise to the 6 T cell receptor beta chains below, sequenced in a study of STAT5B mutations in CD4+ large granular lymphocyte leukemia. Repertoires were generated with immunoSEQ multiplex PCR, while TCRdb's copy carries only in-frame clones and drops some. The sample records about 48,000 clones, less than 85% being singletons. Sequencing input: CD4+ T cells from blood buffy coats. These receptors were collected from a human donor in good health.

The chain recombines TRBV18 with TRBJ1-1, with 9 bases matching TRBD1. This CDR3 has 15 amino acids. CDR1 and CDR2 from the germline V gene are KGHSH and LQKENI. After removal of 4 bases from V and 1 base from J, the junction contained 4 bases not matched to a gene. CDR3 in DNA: TGTGCCAGCTCACTCCAACAGGGGGCGAACACTGAAGCTTTCTTT. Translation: CASSLQQGANTEAFF.

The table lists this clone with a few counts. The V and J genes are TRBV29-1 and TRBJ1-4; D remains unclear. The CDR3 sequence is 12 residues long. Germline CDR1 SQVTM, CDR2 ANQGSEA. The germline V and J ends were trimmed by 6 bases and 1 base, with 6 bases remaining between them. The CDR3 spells CSVRQTNEKLFF. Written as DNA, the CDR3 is TGCAGCGTCAGACAAACTAATGAAAAACTGTTTTTT.

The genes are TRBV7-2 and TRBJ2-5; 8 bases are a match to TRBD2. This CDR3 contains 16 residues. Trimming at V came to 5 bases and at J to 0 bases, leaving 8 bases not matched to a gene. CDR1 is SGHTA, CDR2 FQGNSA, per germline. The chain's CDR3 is CASSPGGTNNQETQYF. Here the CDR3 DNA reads TGTGCCAGCAGCCCGGGGGGGACAAATAACCAAGAGACCCAGTACTTC.

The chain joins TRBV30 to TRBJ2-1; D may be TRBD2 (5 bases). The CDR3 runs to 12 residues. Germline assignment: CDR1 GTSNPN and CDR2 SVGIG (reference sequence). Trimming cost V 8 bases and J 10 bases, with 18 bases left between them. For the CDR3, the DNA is TGTGCCAATGGAGGTTTAACGGGGGAGCAGTTCTTC. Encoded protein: CANGGLTGEQFF.

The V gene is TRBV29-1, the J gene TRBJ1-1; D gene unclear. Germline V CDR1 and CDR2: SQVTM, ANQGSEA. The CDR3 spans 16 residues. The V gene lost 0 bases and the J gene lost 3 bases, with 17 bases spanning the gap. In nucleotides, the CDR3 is TGCAGCGTTGAAGATAAGAAAGGGCCGGCGTACACTGAAGCTTTCTTT. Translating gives CSVEDKKGPAYTEAFF.

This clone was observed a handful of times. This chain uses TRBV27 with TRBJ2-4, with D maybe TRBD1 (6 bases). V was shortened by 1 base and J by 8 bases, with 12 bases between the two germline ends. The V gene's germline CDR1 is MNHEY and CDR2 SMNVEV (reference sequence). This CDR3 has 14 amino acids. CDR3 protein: CASSLYPGVDIQYF. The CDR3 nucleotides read TGTGCCAGCAGTTTATACCCAGGGGTAGACATTCAGTACTTC.